This T cell receptor beta chain derives from a study of blood T cells in healthy people across ages. Study results and caveats: Researchers said unsorted PBMCs prevented a conclusive naive versus antigen-experienced comparison. A strong correlation was seen between TCR beta diversity and naive T cell percentage. Per-million-T-cell TCR beta diversity fell roughly linearly with age.

The V gene lost 6 bases and the J gene lost 10 bases, with 22 bases spanning the gap. CDR3 length equals 16 residues. The germline CDR1 and CDR2 sequences are MNHEY and SVGEGT. Details on this clonotype: What it recognizes is unknown.

Each of the donors had roughly 10 milliliters of peripheral blood drawn into EDTA-treated Vacutainer tubes. Through a sample-barcoded 5' primer and a J-beta primer mix, a second PCR was run for roughly 6 to 11 cycles. Each CDR3 protein gets one entry after TCRdb re-called the 5' RACE reads with MiXCR. The data show 700,000 or so distinct CDR3 sequences, approximately 40% seen once. The sample comprised blood. This clonotype originated in a man at least 80 years old in good health. The genes are TRBV6-2 or TRBV6-3 and TRBJ1-6, with a possible D match to TRBD1 (6 bases). In DNA form, the CDR3 reads TGTGCCAGCAGCGCCCACCTTCTGGGGGCAGGATCACCCCTCCACTTT. Translation gives CASSAHLLGAGSPLHF.